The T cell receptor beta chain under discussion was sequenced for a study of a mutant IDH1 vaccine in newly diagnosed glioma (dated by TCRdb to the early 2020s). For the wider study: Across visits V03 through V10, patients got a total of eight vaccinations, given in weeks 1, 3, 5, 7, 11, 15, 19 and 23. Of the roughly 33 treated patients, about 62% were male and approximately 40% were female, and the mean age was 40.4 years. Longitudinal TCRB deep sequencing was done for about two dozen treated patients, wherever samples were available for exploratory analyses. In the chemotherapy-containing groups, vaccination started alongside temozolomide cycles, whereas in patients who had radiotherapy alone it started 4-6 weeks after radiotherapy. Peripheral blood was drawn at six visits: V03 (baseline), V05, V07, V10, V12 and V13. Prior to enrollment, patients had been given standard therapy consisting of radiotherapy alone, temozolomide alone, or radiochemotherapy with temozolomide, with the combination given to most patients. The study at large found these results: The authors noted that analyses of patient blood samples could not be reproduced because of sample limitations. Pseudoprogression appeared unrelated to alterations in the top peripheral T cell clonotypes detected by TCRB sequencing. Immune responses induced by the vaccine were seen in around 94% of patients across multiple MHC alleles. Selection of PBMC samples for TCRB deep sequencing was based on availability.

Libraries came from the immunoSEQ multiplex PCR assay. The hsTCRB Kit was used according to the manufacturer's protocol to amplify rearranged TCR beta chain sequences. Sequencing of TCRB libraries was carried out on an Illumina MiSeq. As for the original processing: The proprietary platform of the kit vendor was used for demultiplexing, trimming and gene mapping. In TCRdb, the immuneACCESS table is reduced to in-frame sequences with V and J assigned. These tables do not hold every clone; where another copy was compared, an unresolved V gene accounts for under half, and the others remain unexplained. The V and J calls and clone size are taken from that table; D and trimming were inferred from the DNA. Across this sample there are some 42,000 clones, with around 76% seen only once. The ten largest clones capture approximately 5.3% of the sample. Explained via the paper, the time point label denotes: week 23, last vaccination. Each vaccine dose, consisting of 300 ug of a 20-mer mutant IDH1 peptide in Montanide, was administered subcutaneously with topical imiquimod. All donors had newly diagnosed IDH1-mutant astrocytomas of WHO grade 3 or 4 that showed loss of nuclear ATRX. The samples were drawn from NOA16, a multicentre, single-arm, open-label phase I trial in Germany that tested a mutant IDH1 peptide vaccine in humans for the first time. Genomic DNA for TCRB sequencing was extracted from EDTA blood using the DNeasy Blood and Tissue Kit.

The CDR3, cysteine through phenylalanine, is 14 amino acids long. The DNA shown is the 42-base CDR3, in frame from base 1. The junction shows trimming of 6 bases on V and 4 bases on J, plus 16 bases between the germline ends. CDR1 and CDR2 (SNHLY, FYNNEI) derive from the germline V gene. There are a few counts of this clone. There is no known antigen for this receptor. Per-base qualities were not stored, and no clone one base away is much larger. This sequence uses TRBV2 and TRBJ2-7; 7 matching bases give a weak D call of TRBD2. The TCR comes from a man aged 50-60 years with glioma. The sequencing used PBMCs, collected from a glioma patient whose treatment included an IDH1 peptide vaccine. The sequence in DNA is TGTGCCAGCAGACTAGGGGGGGGAGAATACGAGCAGTACTTC. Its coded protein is CASRLGGGEYEQYF.